A single T cell receptor (beta chain) is shown here with its context. Its antigen is as yet unknown. This sample is drawn from a study of vaccination and CD4 T cells after COVID-19. Study details: Every participant was given two doses of BNT162b2 or mRNA-1273 vaccine.

The treatment was: roughly ten-day PBMC culture with coronavirus spike peptide pools or control peptides (ViraFEST assay). From the unexposed donor, CD4+ T cells were collected ahead of the COVID-19 pandemic (2011-2018). Four cold-coronavirus spikes, along with SARS-CoV-2 S/N, were used to probe unexposed-donor CD4+ T cells, cells permitting. The CDR3 runs to 19 residues. CDR1 is MNHNS, CDR2 SASEGT, per germline. The V gene end was trimmed by 4 bases and the J gene end by 9 bases; junction bases not matched to a gene: 23. Researchers used the Oncomine TCR Beta short-read assay to sequence DNA from cultured CD4+ T cells. TCRdb itself ran the PCR reads through MiXCR, one entry per CDR3 protein. The table includes about 10,000 distinct CDR3 sequences, roughly 35% detected once.

The specimen sequenced was CD4+ T cells from blood, cultured in vitro. The rearrangement joins TRBV6-1 to TRBJ1-1, with 10 bases that match TRBD1. This receptor was identified in a human donor in good health. Here the CDR3 DNA reads TGTGCCAGCAGTGTTCGTTCGGCTGGGAGGGACAGGGGCCGCTCGAAAGCTTTCTTT. Translated: CASSVRSAGRDRGRSKAFF.